The T cell receptor beta chain described here comes from a study of cytomegalovirus exposure and HLA in healthy donors. General study points: About 87% or about 30% of the time was how often most TCR beta V segments were productive, according to an earlier analysis.

V gave up 1 base and J gave up 6 bases; unmatched junction bases: 3. CDR1 is SGHRS, CDR2 YFSETQ, per germline. The CDR3 runs 14 residues. A note on this clone: Its antigen remains unidentified.

The PCR employed 60 Vbeta primers together with 13 Jbeta primers. Sequencing was performed with immunoSEQ multiplex PCR; in TCRdb, only in-frame clones are kept and a portion is missing. The sample has 210,000 or so clones, about three quarters seen once. The chain joins TRBV5-1 to TRBJ1-1; TRBD1 matches 10 bases. Sequenced: PBMCs. This TCR was recovered from a boy younger than 18 in good health and CMV-seronegative. As DNA, the CDR3 is TGCGCCAGCAGCTTGCCCGGACAGGGGGCTGAAGCTTTCTTT. Residues: CASSLPGQGAEAFF.